The 10 T cell receptor beta chains given below trace back to one sample, sequenced in a study of PD-1 blockade in classical Hodgkin lymphoma. All patients relapsed after autologous stem cell transplantation, and brentuximab vedotin exposure varied. TCRdb's table, derived via immunoSEQ multiplex PCR, lists solely in-frame clones and lacks some. Of 25,000 to 35,000 clones listed, around three quarters were seen once; the top ten hold 3.5% to 4%. The source material was peripheral blood mononuclear cells (PBMCs), sampled before the second cycle of nivolumab. All receptors come from a human donor with classical Hodgkin lymphoma.

The CDR3 is CASSFSDTLSGGELFF. The CDR3 bases are TGCGCCAGCAGTTTCTCGGACACGTTATCCGGCGGGGAGCTGTTTTTT. The V and J genes are TRBV5-1 and TRBJ2-2; D might be TRBD1 (5 bases). Germline V gene data show CDR1 as SGHRS and CDR2 as YFSETQ. The CDR3 runs 16 residues. With 5 bases removed from V and 7 bases from J, the gap between germline ends came to 21 bases. Variable domain in full (rest from reference TRBV5-1 and TRBJ2-2): KAGVTQTPRYLIKTRGQQVTLSCSPISGHRSVSWYQQTPGQGLQFLFEYFSETQRNKGNFPGRFSGRQFSNSRSEMNVSTLELGDSALYLCASSFSDTLSGGELFFGEGSRLTVL.

The chain couples TRBV19 to TRBJ2-7; a possible D gene is TRBD2 (6 bases). CDR3 length equals 13 residues. Trimming left V 5 bases short and J 4 bases short, with 12 bases between. CDR1 is LNHDA, CDR2 SQIVND, per germline (reference sequence). In DNA form, the CDR3 reads TGTGCCAGTAGTGAATACGGGGGTTACGAGCAGTACTTC. Its protein is CASSEYGGYEQYF.

The V gene is TRBV15, the J gene TRBJ2-7; D perhaps matches TRBD1 (6 bases). CDR1 LNHNV and CDR2 YYDKDF come from the germline V gene (reference sequence). CDR3 length: 15 amino acids. Between the trimmed V and J ends, which lost 5 bases and 0 bases, there was a span of 14 bases. The CDR3, as DNA: TGTGCCACCAGCTCCCGGGACACCATCTCCTACGAGCAGTACTTC. Encoded protein: CATSSRDTISYEQYF.

The gene calls are TRBV7-2 and TRBJ2-2; D may be TRBD1 or TRBD2 (5 bases each). The CDR3 runs 14 residues. The V gene's germline CDR1 is SGHTA and CDR2 FQGNSA. V was trimmed by 7 bases and J by 13 bases, leaving 22 bases between them. The CDR3 is CASTQLRVGDGLFF. CDR3 DNA sequence: TGTGCCAGCACCCAGCTTAGAGTCGGGGACGGGCTGTTTTTT.

This clone was counted only a few times. The chain uses TRBV9 and TRBJ2-3; D is uncertain. Deletions cut 0 bases from V and 1 base from J, with 15 bases between. The germline CDR1 and CDR2 sequences are SGDLS and YYNGEE. CDR3 size: 17 residues. CDR3 sequence: CASSVVPHLSGTDTQYF. CDR3 bases: TGTGCCAGCAGCGTAGTCCCCCACCTCAGTGGCACAGATACGCAGTATTTT.

The chain joins TRBV2 to TRBJ1-1, with 7 positions matching TRBD1. CDR1 and CDR2 (germline): SNHLY, FYNNEI. The CDR3 length is 13 residues. V dropped 7 bases and J dropped 4; count of bases not matched to a gene: 6. CDR3 in DNA: TGTGCCAGCACTACGGACAGGAGCACTGAAGCTTTCTTT. Translated, it gives CASTTDRSTEAFF.

This rearrangement joins TRBV27 to TRBJ1-2, with a tentative D call TRBD1 (5 bases). In germline, CDR1 is MNHEY, CDR2 SMNVEV (reference sequence). With 6 bases removed from V and 2 bases from J, the gap between germline ends came to 22 bases. The CDR3 covers 17 residues. CDR3 region: CASRAGTPNELNYGYTF. Written as DNA, the CDR3 is TGTGCCAGCAGGGCCGGGACCCCTAACGAGCTCAACTATGGCTACACCTTC.

The chain employs TRBV4-3 and TRBJ1-4; D ambiguous. Germline loops: CDR1 LGHNA, CDR2 YSLEER. V gave up 1 base and J gave up 3 bases, with 12 bases separating them. This CDR3 region has 16 residues. The CDR3 sequence is CASSQGVGVSNEKLFF. DNA for the CDR3: TGCGCCAGCAGCCAAGGGGTTGGGGTATCTAATGAAAAACTGTTTTTT.

The gene calls are TRBV5-4 and TRBJ2-5; unclear D gene. Germline CDR1 reads SGHNT; CDR2 reads YYREEE (reference sequence). V lost 4 bases to trimming and J lost 1 base, with 11 bases between them. This CDR3 has 14 residues. The CDR3 DNA sequence: TGTGCCAGCAGCACCTCGGCGGTCCAAGAGACCCAGTACTTC. Translated, it gives CASSTSAVQETQYF. Full variable domain (outside the CDR3, taken from reference TRBV5-4 and TRBJ2-5): ETGVTQSPTHLIKTRGQQVTLRCSSQSGHNTVSWYQQALGQGPQFIFQYYREEENGRGNFPPRFSGLQFPNYSSELNVNALELDDSALYLCASSTSAVQETQYFGPGTRLLVL.

The chain uses TRBV5-1 and TRBJ1-1; D call uncertain. The V and J ends lost 0 bases and 4 bases respectively, with 7 bases between them. The CDR3 loop spans 13 amino acids. The germline V gene has CDR1 SGHRS and CDR2 YFSETQ. The CDR3 nucleotides are TGCGCCAGCAGCTTGGTTGGGGTCACTGAAGCTTTCTTT. Protein: CASSLVGVTEAFF.